The 23 T cell receptor beta chains given below trace back to one sample, sequenced in a study of blood T cell repertoires in COVID-19. Sequencing was performed with immunoSEQ multiplex PCR; in TCRdb, only in-frame clones are kept and a portion is missing. The repertoire includes 100,000 to 150,000 clones, around 80% of them detected once, and approximately 35% sits in the top ten. The sequenced material came from peripheral blood. All receptors come from a man between 35 and 55 years old with active or convalescent COVID-19.

The gene calls are TRBV14 and TRBJ1-2; D uncertain. The CDR3 has 13 amino acids. The V and J ends lost 4 bases and 6 bases respectively, with 12 bases between them. Germline CDR1 is SGHDN and CDR2 is FVKESK. The CDR3 DNA sequence: TGTGCCAGCAGCCCGAGAGTCTCGGATGGCTACACCTTC. Amino acids: CASSPRVSDGYTF.

This clone was seen a few times. The chain is built from TRBV5-1 and TRBJ1-4; 7 positions match TRBD1. The V gene end was trimmed by 4 bases and the J gene end by 7 bases; junction bases not matched to a gene: 7. Germline CDR1 reads SGHRS; CDR2 reads YFSETQ. The CDR3 is made up of 14 amino acids. CDR3 region: CASSTQGLSEKLFF. In nucleotides, the CDR3 is TGCGCCAGCAGCACACAGGGGCTATCTGAAAAACTGTTTTTT.

The DNA of the CDR3 is TGCGCCAGCAGCCAAGATTGGAGAGCTAACTATGGCTACACCTTC. Its translation: CASSQDWRANYGYTF. The chain joins TRBV4-1 to TRBJ1-2; D unresolved. Between the trimmed V and J ends, which lost 0 bases and 0 bases, there was a span of 8 bases. From germline, CDR1 is MGHRA and CDR2 YSYEKL. The CDR3 runs to 15 residues.

The rearrangement links TRBV2 to TRBJ1-1, with 9 bases fitting TRBD1. V lost 7 bases, J lost 11 bases, and 11 bases stayed unmatched. Germline V lookup: CDR1 SNHLY, CDR2 FYNNEI. The CDR3 extends over 13 amino acids. The CDR3 region is CASMLDRGVGAFF. In DNA form, the CDR3 reads TGTGCCAGCATGCTGGACAGGGGCGTTGGGGCTTTCTTT. Full variable domain (rest looked up from reference TRBV2 and TRBJ1-1): EPEVTQTPSHQVTQMGQEVILRCVPISNHLYFYWYRQILGQKVEFLVSFYNNEISEKSEIFDDQFSVERPDGSNFTLKIRSTKLEDSAMYFCASMLDRGVGAFFGQGTRLTVV.

The J gene is TRBJ2-1, the V gene TRBV6-4; D possibly corresponds to TRBD1 (5 bases). With 0 bases removed from V and 3 bases from J, the gap between germline ends came to 12 bases. This CDR3 has 16 amino acids. Germline V lookup: CDR1 MRHNA, CDR2 SNTAGT. The CDR3 coding sequence is TGTGCCAGCAGTGACTCGTACAGGTTTGACTACAATGAGCAGTTCTTC. It specifies CASSDSYRFDYNEQFF.

The rearrangement joins TRBV6-5 to TRBJ2-1, with 8 bases matching TRBD2. CDR3 length equals 14 residues. Looked up from germline, CDR1 is MNHEY and CDR2 is SVGAGI. The J segment lost 4 bases and the V segment lost 8 bases, leaving 7 bases of the junction unmatched. The DNA for the CDR3 is TGTGCCAGCTCCGGGGGGGATCCTTACAATGAGCAGTTCTTC. It translates to CASSGGDPYNEQFF.

This clone was counted between two and nine times. This chain joins TRBV4-1 and TRBJ1-2; D gene ambiguous. V was shortened by 2 bases and J by 6 bases, with 16 bases between the two germline ends. Germline lookup yields CDR1 MGHRA and CDR2 YSYEKL. CDR3 size: 15 residues. The CDR3 region is CASSQPFLPENGYTF. As DNA, the CDR3 is TGCGCCAGCAGCCAACCCTTTCTCCCGGAGAATGGCTACACCTTC.

This clone was seen just once. This chain connects TRBV4-2 to TRBJ2-1; D might be TRBD2 (6 bases). V shed 0 bases and J shed 4 bases, with 13 bases lying between them. The CDR3 loop spans 16 amino acids. Germline V lookup: CDR1 LGHNA, CDR2 YNFKEQ. This chain's CDR3 is CASSQEGSGLYNEQFF. DNA for the CDR3: TGTGCCAGCAGCCAAGAGGGTAGCGGCCTTTACAATGAGCAGTTCTTC.

The genes are TRBV9 and TRBJ1-1; no clear D. The length of the CDR3 is 13 residues. The germline gives CDR1 SGDLS, CDR2 YYNGEE. V was cut by 3 bases and J by 1 base, with 7 bases left in between. CDR3 sequence (DNA): TGTGCCAGCAGCGATTCGGGGAACACTGAAGCTTTCTTT. It translates to CASSDSGNTEAFF.

The chain is built from TRBV11-2 and TRBJ2-7; 10 bases are a match to TRBD2. Germline CDR1 reads SGHAT; CDR2 reads FQNNGV. V was pared by 5 bases and J by 1 base, with 5 bases of the junction left unmatched. The CDR3 runs to 15 residues. This CDR3 reads CASSPSTSGSYEQYF. CDR3 bases: TGTGCCAGCAGCCCCTCGACTAGCGGGTCCTACGAGCAGTACTTC.

The gene calls are TRBV7-6 and TRBJ1-2, with a possible D match to TRBD1 (5 bases). Trimming removed 0 bases at V and 2 bases at J, with 22 bases between. Germline V lookup: CDR1 SGHVS, CDR2 FNYEAQ. The CDR3 runs to 19 residues. This CDR3 is CASSLAYSQGRGENYGYTF. The CDR3 coding sequence is TGTGCCAGCAGCTTAGCGTATTCCCAGGGACGCGGGGAGAACTATGGCTACACCTTC.

The V call is TRBV6-1, the J call TRBJ1-5; D perhaps matches TRBD1 (6 bases). CDR1 is MNHNS and CDR2 is SASEGT in the germline V gene. Trimming stripped 0 bases from V and 5 bases from J, with 11 bases between. The CDR3 sequence is 15 residues long. This chain's CDR3 is CASSEALWTDQPQHF. DNA for the CDR3: TGTGCCAGCAGTGAAGCGCTTTGGACAGATCAGCCCCAGCATTTT.

This chain links TRBV4-1 with TRBJ1-4; D gene ambiguous. The V gene's germline CDR1 is MGHRA and CDR2 YSYEKL. Trimming shortened V by 8 bases and J by 4 bases, and 11 bases separated the two germline ends. The CDR3 is made up of 13 amino acids. The CDR3 DNA reads TGCGCCAGCCGGGATGGCCTTAATGAAAAACTGTTTTTT. Protein: CASRDGLNEKLFF.

V and J are TRBV29-1 and TRBJ1-5; 9 positions match TRBD1. The CDR3 extends over 13 amino acids. V lost 4 bases and J lost 7; bases outside the gene matches: 5. The germline gives CDR1 SQVTM, CDR2 ANQGSEA. The CDR3 DNA sequence: TGCAGCGTTGGCCGGGACAGGGTCCAGCCCCAGCATTTT. Its translation: CSVGRDRVQPQHF.

This chain connects TRBV7-3 to TRBJ1-1, with no clear D. Germline CDR1 reads SGHTA; CDR2 reads FQGTGA. Trimming pared 2 bases from V and 6 bases from J, leaving 16 bases between. This CDR3 comprises 15 residues. The CDR3 bases are TGTGCCAGCAGCTTAGGCGGCGGGCTTCGGGCTGAAGCTTTCTTT. Residues: CASSLGGGLRAEAFF.

V usage is TRBV29-1 and J usage is TRBJ1-1; possible D gene TRBD1, 5 bases. This CDR3 has 12 amino acids. Germline CDR1 is SQVTM and CDR2 is ANQGSEA. Trimming stripped 6 bases from V and 3 bases from J, with 11 bases between. In DNA form, the CDR3 reads TGCAGCGTCCAGACAGTTTACACTGAAGCTTTCTTT. Its translation: CSVQTVYTEAFF. The variable domain in full, completed from reference TRBV29-1 and TRBJ1-1, reads SAVISQKPSRDICQRGTSLTIQCQVDSQVTMMFWYRQQPGQSLTLIATANQGSEATYESGFVIDKFPISRPNLTFSTLTVSNMSPEDSSIYLCSVQTVYTEAFFGQGTRLTVV.

This rearrangement joins TRBV2 to TRBJ2-7; 7 bases agree with TRBD2. The CDR3 has 14 amino acids. CDR1 SNHLY and CDR2 FYNNEI come from the germline V gene. The ends lost 8 bases at V and 3 bases at J; junction bases unmatched: 10. In nucleotides, the CDR3 is TGTGCCAGCTCATTGGGGGGGATAAGCTACGAGCAGTACTTC. It translates to CASSLGGISYEQYF.

This clone was counted a single time. Other DNA sequences in the same sample also yield this CDR3. V gene TRBV30 combines with J gene TRBJ1-1, with D perhaps matching TRBD1 (6 bases). The germline V gene encodes CDR1 GTSNPN and CDR2 SVGIG (reference sequence). V was cut by 3 bases and J by 1 base, with 9 bases left in between. The CDR3 covers 13 residues. The CDR3 region has the DNA TGTGCCTGGAGCAGGGGCGCGAACACTGAAGCTTTCTTT. Translated, it gives CAWSRGANTEAFF.

The V and J genes are TRBV12-5 and TRBJ2-1, with D possibly being TRBD2 (6 bases). CDR1 LGHNT and CDR2 FRNRAP come from the germline V gene. V lost 6 bases and J lost 8, with 14 bases in between. This CDR3 has 13 residues. CDR3 DNA sequence: TGTGCTAGTGGGCGGGGCAGGTCTTATGAGCAGTTCTTC. This sequence encodes CASGRGRSYEQFF.

The rearrangement joins TRBV28 to TRBJ2-2, with D maybe TRBD1 (5 bases). Germline values: CDR1 MDHEN, CDR2 SYDVKM. The CDR3 has 13 residues. V lost 8 bases and J 0 bases, leaving 7 bases between the germline ends. DNA of the CDR3: TGTGCCAGCGGGGCAACGAACACCGGGGAGCTGTTTTTT. It codes for CASGATNTGELFF.

This chain joins TRBV5-1 and TRBJ2-7; perhaps TRBD1 as D (5 bases). This CDR3 comprises 14 residues. V lost 4 bases, J lost 2 bases, and 13 bases lay in between. Germline CDR1 SGHRS, CDR2 YFSETQ. The CDR3 sequence is CASSLGDRPYEQYF. The DNA of the CDR3 is TGCGCCAGCAGCCTTGGAGACAGACCCTACGAGCAGTACTTC. Drawing the rest from reference TRBV5-1 and TRBJ2-7, the complete variable domain is KAGVTQTPRYLIKTRGQQVTLSCSPISGHRSVSWYQQTPGQGLQFLFEYFSETQRNKGNFPGRFSGRQFSNSRSEMNVSTLELGDSALYLCASSLGDRPYEQYFGPGTRLTVT.

This CDR3 is CASSGTSAYGYTF. CDR3 nucleotides: TGTGCCAGCAGCGGGACTTCTGCGTATGGCTACACCTTC. The chain is built from TRBV2 and TRBJ1-2, with D tentatively TRBD1 (5 bases). CDR1 and CDR2 from the germline V gene are SNHLY and FYNNEI. The ends were cut back, 6 bases at V and 5 bases at J, with 13 bases in the middle. The CDR3 has 13 residues.

DNA for the CDR3: TGTGCCAGCAGTTTTACAGGCGGAGAAAAACTGTTTTTT. Amino acids: CASSFTGGEKLFF. The chain carries TRBV12-3 or TRBV12-4 and TRBJ1-4, with D maybe TRBD1 (5 bases). V dropped 3 bases and J dropped 8 bases, with 10 bases sitting between them. The CDR3 is 13 residues long.